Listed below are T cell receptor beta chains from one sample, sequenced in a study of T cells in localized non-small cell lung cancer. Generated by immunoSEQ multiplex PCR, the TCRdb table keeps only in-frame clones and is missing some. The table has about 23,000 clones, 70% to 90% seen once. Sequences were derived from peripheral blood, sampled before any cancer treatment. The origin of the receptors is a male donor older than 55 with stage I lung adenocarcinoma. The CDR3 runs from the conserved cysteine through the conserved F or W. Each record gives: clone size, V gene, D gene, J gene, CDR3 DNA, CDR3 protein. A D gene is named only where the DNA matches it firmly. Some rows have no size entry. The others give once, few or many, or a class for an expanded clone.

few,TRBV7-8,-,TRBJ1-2,TGTGCCAGCAGCTTTAGGTCTGGGGCGGATACTGGCTACACCTTC,CASSFRSGADTGYTF
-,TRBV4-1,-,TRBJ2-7,TGCGCCAGCAGCCAACAAGACGGGCCCTACGAGCAGTACTTC,CASSQQDGPYEQYF
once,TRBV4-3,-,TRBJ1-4,TGCGCCAGCAGCCAAGAGACCGGGACCACTAATGAAAAACTGTTTTTT,CASSQETGTTNEKLFF
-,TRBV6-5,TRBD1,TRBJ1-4,TGTGCCAGCGGGGGACAGGGGGCGCCACGGGAAAAACTGTTTTTT,CASGGQGAPREKLFF
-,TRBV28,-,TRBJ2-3,TGTGCCAGCATAAGGAGCGGCACAGATACGCAGTATTTT,CASIRSGTDTQYF
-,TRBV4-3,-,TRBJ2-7,TGCGCCAGCAGCCAACTAATCGGGACTTCCTACGAGCAGTACTTC,CASSQLIGTSYEQYF
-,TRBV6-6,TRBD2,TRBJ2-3,TGTGCCAGCAGTGGACTAGCGGGGGCGGCAGATACGCAGTATTTT,CASSGLAGAADTQYF
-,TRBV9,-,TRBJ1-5,TGTGCCAGCAGCGCCGGTCTAGGGAGAAATCAGCCCCAGCATTTT,CASSAGLGRNQPQHF
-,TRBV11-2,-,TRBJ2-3,TGTGCCAGCAACGATCGCAGGAAGGTTAGCACAGATACGCAGTATTTT,CASNDRRKVSTDTQYF
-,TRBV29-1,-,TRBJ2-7,TGCAGCGCCCCCGTGGGTTACGAGCAGTACTTC,CSAPVGYEQYF
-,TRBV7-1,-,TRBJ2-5,TGTGCCAGCAGCCCCCCGGGGCGAGAGACCCAGTACTTC,CASSPPGRETQYF
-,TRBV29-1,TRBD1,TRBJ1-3,TGCAGCGCCCAGGACAGGGCTAATGGAAACACCATATATTTT,CSAQDRANGNTIYF
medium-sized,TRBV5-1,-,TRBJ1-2,TGCGCCAGCAGCAAAACTGCTGATGGCTACACCTTC,CASSKTADGYTF
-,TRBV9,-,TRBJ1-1,TGTGCCAGCAGCGGGAACACTGAAGCTTTCTTT,CASSGNTEAFF
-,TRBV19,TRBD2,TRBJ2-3,TGTGCCAGTAGTAGGACTAGCGGGAGATCAGATACGCAGTATTTT,CASSRTSGRSDTQYF
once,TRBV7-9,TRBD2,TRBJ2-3,TGTGCCAGCAGCTTGTCGAGCGGGAGGGGGGGAGATACGCAGTATTTT,CASSLSSGRGGDTQYF
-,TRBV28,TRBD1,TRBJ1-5,TGTGCCAGCTCTCCGGCGGGGACAGGGAACGGCAATCAGCCCCAGCATTTT,CASSPAGTGNGNQPQHF
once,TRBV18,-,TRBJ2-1,TGTGCCAGCTCACCAGGCGCCCCGGGGACCTACAATGAGCAGTTCTTC,CASSPGAPGTYNEQFF
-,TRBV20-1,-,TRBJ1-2,TGCAGTGCTGTCCGGGGTCATGGCTACACCTTC,CSAVRGHGYTF
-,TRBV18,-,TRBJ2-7,TGTGCCAGCTCACCCTATCGGGCTTACGAGCAGTACTTC,CASSPYRAYEQYF
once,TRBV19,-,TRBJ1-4,TGTGCCAGTAGTATCGCAGGCGCAACTAATGAAAAACTGTTTTTT,CASSIAGATNEKLFF
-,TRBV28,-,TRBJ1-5,TGTGCCAGCAGAGTCGGGGACCACGCGAATCAGCCCCAGCATTTT,CASRVGDHANQPQHF
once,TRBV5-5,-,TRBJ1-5,TGTGCCAGCAGCCCCGAGGGAAATCAGCCCCAGCATTTT,CASSPEGNQPQHF